This T cell receptor beta chain was recorded in a study of blood T cell repertoires in COVID-19. Looking at the study overall: Sources were T cells, B-cell-depleted T cells, or PBMCs; the material itself was cDNA or gDNA.

V lost 6 bases, J lost 0 bases, and 15 bases lay in between. In germline, CDR1 is SQVTM, CDR2 ANQGSEA. The CDR3 length is 15 residues. The protocol was immunoSEQ multiplex PCR, while the TCRdb copy is restricted to in-frame clones and leaves out a portion. Of 150,000 or so clones listed, approximately 81% are singletons. Individuals drawn from under 30 US areas were roughly 18 to 89 years old. V usage is TRBV29-1 and J usage is TRBJ2-4; D is perhaps TRBD1 (6 bases). Source material: PBMCs or T cells enriched from blood (not recorded which). The clonotype comes from a woman between 50 and 59 years old who had recovered from COVID-19. The CDR3 nucleotides are TGCAGCGTAGCCGGGACATTCATAGCCAAAAACATTCAGTACTTC. Its translation: CSVAGTFIAKNIQYF.